This T cell receptor (beta chain) was identified in a study of shared clonotypes between healthy human individuals. Overall study: Two women and a few men aged 18 to 49 served as donors.

The length of the CDR3 is 13 residues. CDR1 is SNHLY and CDR2 is FYNNEI in the germline V gene. J was trimmed by 6 bases and V by 10 bases; bases with no gene match: 7. The assay was run at deep level. The authors distributed each subset's genomic DNA evenly over several immunoSEQ plates. Generated by immunoSEQ multiplex PCR, the TCRdb table keeps only in-frame clones and is missing some. In the table there are hundreds of thousands of clones, approximately 80% of which are singletons. Sequencing was performed on PBMCs. This receptor was taken from a woman between 35 and 50 years old in good health. Some clones in this sample may be carry-over from other donors' samples. The chain links TRBV2 to TRBJ2-2; 8 positions match TRBD2. The CDR3 DNA is TGTGCCACCCTAAAGCGGGGGCCCGGGGAGCTGTTTTTT. Its translation is CATLKRGPGELFF. Complete variable domain (other parts from reference TRBV2 and TRBJ2-2): EPEVTQTPSHQVTQMGQEVILRCVPISNHLYFYWYRQILGQKVEFLVSFYNNEISEKSEIFDDQFSVERPDGSNFTLKIRSTKLEDSAMYFCATLKRGPGELFFGEGSRLTVL.